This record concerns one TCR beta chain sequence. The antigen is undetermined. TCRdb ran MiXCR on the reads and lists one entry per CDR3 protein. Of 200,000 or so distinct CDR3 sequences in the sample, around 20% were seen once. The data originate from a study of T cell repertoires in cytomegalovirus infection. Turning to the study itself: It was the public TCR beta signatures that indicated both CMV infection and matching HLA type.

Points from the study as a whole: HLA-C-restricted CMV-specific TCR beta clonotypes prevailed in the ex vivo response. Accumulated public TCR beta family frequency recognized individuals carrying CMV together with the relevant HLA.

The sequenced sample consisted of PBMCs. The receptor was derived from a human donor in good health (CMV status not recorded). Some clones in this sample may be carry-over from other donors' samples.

CDR3 DNA: TGTGCCATCAGAGCAGGTAATGGCGCTGAAGCTTTCTTT. Protein: CAIRAGNGAEAFF. The chain is built from TRBV10-3 and TRBJ1-1; no clear D. Germline-derived CDR1 and CDR2 are ENHRY and SYGVKD. The CDR3 spans 13 residues. Trimming took off 6 bases at V and 6 bases at J, with 14 bases between the two ends.